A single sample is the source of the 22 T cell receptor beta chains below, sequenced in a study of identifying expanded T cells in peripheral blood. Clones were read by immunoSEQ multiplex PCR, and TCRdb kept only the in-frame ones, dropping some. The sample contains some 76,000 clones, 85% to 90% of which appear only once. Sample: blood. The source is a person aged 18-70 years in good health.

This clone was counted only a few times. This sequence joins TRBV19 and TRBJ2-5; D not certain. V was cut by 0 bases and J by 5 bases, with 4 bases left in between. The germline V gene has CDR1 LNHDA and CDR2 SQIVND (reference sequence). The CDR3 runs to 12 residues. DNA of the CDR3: TGTGCCAGTAGTATAGATCGGGAGACCCAGTACTTC. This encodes CASSIDRETQYF.

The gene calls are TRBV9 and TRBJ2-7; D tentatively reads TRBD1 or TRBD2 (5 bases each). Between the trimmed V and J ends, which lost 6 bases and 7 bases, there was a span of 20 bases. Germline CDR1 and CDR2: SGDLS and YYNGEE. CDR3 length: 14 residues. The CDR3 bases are TGTGCCAGCAACTCCGGGACCGGAGGTGTTGAGCAGTACTTC. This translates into CASNSGTGGVEQYF.

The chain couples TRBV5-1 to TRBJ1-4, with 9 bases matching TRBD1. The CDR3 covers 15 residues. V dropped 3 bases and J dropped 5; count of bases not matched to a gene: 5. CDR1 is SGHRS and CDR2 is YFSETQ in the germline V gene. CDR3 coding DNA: TGCGCCAGCAGCTCGACAGGGGGTCAGAATGAAAAACTGTTTTTT. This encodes CASSSTGGQNEKLFF. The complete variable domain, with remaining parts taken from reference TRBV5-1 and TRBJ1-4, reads KAGVTQTPRYLIKTRGQQVTLSCSPISGHRSVSWYQQTPGQGLQFLFEYFSETQRNKGNFPGRFSGRQFSNSRSEMNVSTLELGDSALYLCASSSTGGQNEKLFFGSGTQLSVL.

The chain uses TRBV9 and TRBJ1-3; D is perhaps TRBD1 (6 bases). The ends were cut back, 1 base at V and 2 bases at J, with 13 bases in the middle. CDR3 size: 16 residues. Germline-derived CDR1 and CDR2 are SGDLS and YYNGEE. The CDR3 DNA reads TGTGCCAGCAGCGTACAGGGGAGTGTAGCTGGAAACACCATATATTTT. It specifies CASSVQGSVAGNTIYF.

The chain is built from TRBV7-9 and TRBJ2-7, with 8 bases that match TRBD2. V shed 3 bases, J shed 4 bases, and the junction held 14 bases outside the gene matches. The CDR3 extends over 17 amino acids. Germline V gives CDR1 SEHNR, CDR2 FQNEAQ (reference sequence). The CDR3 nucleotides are TGTGCCAGCAGCTTTAGTGTACGGGAGGGCCTAAAGTACGAGCAGTACTTC. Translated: CASSFSVREGLKYEQYF.

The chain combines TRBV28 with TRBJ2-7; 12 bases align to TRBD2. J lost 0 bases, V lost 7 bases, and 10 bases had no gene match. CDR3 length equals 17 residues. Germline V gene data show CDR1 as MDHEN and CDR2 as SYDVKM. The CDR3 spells CASTPGTSGFSSYEQYF. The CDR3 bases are TGTGCCAGCACCCCGGGGACTAGCGGGTTTAGCTCCTACGAGCAGTACTTC.

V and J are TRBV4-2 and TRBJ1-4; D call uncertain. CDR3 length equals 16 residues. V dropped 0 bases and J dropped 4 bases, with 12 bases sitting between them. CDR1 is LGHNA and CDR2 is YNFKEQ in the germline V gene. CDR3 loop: CASSQDLPEVNEKLFF. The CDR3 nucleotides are TGTGCCAGCAGCCAAGATCTCCCAGAAGTTAATGAAAAACTGTTTTTT.

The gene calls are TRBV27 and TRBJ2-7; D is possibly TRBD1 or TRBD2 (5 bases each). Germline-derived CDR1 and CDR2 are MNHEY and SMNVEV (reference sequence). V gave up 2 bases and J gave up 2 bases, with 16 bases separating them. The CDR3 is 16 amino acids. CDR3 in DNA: TGTGCCAGCAGTTTAATCGGGACCCTCCCCACCTACGAGCAGTACTTC. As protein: CASSLIGTLPTYEQYF.

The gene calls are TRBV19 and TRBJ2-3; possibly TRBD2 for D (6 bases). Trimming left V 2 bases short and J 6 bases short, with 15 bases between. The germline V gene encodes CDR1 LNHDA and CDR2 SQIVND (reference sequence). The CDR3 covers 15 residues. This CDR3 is CASSITPGSRDTQYF. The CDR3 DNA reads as TGTGCCAGTAGTATAACTCCCGGGAGTCGGGATACGCAGTATTTT.

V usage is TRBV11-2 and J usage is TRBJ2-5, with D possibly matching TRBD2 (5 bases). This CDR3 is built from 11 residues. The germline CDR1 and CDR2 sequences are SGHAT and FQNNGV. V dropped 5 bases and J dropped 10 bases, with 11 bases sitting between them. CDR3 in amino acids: CASSIRGDQYF. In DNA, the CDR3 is TGTGCCAGCAGCATACGGGGAGACCAGTACTTC.

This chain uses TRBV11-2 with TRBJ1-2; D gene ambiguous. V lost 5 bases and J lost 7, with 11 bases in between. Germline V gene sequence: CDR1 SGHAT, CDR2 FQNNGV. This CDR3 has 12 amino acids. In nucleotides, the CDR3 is TGTGCCAGCAGCCACAGTGAGAGTGGCTACACCTTC. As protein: CASSHSESGYTF.

The DNA of the CDR3 is TGTGCCAGCAGGCCTTATCGGGACAGGGGGACAGATACGCAGTATTTT. It encodes CASRPYRDRGTDTQYF. The chain has TRBV7-2 and TRBJ2-3, with TRBD1 matching over 11 bases. After removal of 6 bases from V and 3 bases from J, the junction contained 8 bases not matched to a gene. Per the germline V gene, CDR1 is SGHTA and CDR2 is FQGNSA. The CDR3 length is 16 residues.

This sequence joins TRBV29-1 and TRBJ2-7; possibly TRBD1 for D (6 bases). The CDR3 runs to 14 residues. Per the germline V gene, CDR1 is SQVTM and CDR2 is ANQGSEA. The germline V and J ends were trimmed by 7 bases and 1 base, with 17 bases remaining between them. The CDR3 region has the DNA TGCAGCGGCCTACTGGACAGCAGTTCCTACGAGCAGTACTTC. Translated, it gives CSGLLDSSSYEQYF.

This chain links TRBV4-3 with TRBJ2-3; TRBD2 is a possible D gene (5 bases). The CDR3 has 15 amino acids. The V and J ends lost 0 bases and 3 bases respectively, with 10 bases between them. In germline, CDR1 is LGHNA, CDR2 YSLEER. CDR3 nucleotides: TGCGCCAGCAGCCAAGAGTCGGGGAGTACAGATACGCAGTATTTT. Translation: CASSQESGSTDTQYF.

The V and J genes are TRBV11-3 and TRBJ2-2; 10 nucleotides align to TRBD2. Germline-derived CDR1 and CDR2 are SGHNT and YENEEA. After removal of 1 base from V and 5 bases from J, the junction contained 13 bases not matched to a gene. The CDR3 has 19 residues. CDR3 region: CASSLGPTGLARSTGELFF. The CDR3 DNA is TGTGCCAGCAGCTTAGGTCCGACGGGACTAGCGAGGAGTACCGGGGAGCTGTTTTTT.

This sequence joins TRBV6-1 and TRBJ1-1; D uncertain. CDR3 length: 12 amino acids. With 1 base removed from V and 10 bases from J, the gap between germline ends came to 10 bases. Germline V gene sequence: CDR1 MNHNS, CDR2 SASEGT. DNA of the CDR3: TGTGCCAGCAGTGAAGACAGTTATGCAGCTTTCTTT. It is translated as CASSEDSYAAFF.

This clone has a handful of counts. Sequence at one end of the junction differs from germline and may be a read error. CDR3 DNA: TGTGCTAGCAGCTTAGGAAGTACTCTCACAGATACGCAGTATTTT. Encoded protein: CASSLGSTLTDTQYF. V gene TRBV7-7 combines with J gene TRBJ2-3; no reliable D call. There are 15 residues in the CDR3. CDR1 SSHAT and CDR2 FNYEAQ come from the germline V gene (reference sequence).

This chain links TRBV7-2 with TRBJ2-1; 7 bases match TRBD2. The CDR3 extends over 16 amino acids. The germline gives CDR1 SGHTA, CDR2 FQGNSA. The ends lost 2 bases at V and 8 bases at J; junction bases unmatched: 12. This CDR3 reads CASSLLFSGELHEQFF. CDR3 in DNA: TGTGCCAGCAGCTTATTATTCAGCGGGGAGCTGCATGAGCAGTTCTTC.

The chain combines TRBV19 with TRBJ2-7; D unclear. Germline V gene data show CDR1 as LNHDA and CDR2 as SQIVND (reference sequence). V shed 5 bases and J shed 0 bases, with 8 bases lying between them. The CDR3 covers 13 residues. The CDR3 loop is CASSGRASYEQYF. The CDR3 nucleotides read TGTGCCAGTAGTGGAAGAGCCTCCTACGAGCAGTACTTC.

This CDR3 is CSVVAGGGYEQYF. The CDR3 DNA reads as TGCAGCGTTGTGGCAGGGGGGGGGTACGAGCAGTACTTC. The V gene is TRBV29-1, the J gene TRBJ2-7; D possibly uses TRBD1 or TRBD2 (7 bases each). The length of the CDR3 is 13 residues. Germline CDR1 is SQVTM and CDR2 is ANQGSEA. Trimming took off 4 bases at V and 4 bases at J, with 14 bases between the two ends.

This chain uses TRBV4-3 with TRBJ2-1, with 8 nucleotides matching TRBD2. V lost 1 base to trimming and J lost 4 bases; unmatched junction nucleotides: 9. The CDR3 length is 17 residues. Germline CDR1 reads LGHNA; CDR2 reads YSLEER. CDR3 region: CASSQVPALAGYNEQFF. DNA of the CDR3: TGCGCCAGCAGCCAAGTCCCCGCGCTAGCGGGTTACAATGAGCAGTTCTTC.

The CDR3 reads CASSLEVSANSPLHF. The CDR3 nucleotides are TGCGCCAGCAGCTTGGAGGTGTCGGCTAATTCACCCCTCCACTTT. The chain joins TRBV5-1 to TRBJ1-6; no clear D gene. V lost 0 bases to trimming and J lost 6 bases, with 10 bases between them. Germline values: CDR1 SGHRS, CDR2 YFSETQ. The CDR3 has 15 amino acids. Full variable domain (rest looked up from reference TRBV5-1 and TRBJ1-6): KAGVTQTPRYLIKTRGQQVTLSCSPISGHRSVSWYQQTPGQGLQFLFEYFSETQRNKGNFPGRFSGRQFSNSRSEMNVSTLELGDSALYLCASSLEVSANSPLHFGNGTRLTVT.